This section outlines one TCR beta chain sequence together with its context. Its specificity is unknown. This entry is derived from a study of OX40 agonist ivuxolimab in advanced cancers. Study in general: Checkpoint inhibitors had been given previously to approximately 41% of patients. Study-wide results and limits: CD4+ and CD8+ T cells in blood underwent clonal expansion by week 6 at 0.1 to 3.0 mg/kg.

The CDR3 is 13 amino acids. Germline CDR1 reads SGDLS; CDR2 reads YYNGEE. Deletions cut 3 bases from V and 8 bases from J, with 12 bases between. This table comes from immunoSEQ multiplex PCR, and its TCRdb copy is limited to in-frame clones, with some not included. The sample contains some 100,000 clones, about 92% of which appear only once. V is TRBV9 and J is TRBJ2-1; perhaps TRBD1 as D (6 bases). Sequencing was performed on CD4+ or CD8+ T cells sorted from blood, taken in a trial of the OX40 agonist ivuxolimab. This clonotype was sampled from an adult with an advanced solid tumor such as melanoma, head and neck, liver or kidney cancer. Here the CDR3 reads CASSDGSGDEQFF. For the CDR3, the DNA is TGTGCCAGCAGCGACGGCTCAGGGGATGAGCAGTTCTTC. The full variable domain, with the rest looked up from reference TRBV9 and TRBJ2-1, is DSGVTQTPKHLITATGQRVTLRCSPRSGDLSVYWYQQSLDQGLQFLIQYYNGEERAKGNILERFSAQQFPDLHSELNLSSLELGDSALYFCASSDGSGDEQFFGPGTRLTVL.